The T cell receptor beta chain described here comes from a study of cytomegalovirus exposure and HLA in healthy donors. Notes on the study in general: There were reportedly fewer N-insertions in an Asian-associated ancestry cluster than the roughly 700-donor mean, in a later analysis.

On this clone itself: Antigen specificity is unknown. Other nucleotide sequences from this sample produce the same CDR3.

Vbeta (60) and Jbeta (13) primers were used in the PCR. Only in-frame clones appear in the TCRdb table, and some are missing; sequencing was by immunoSEQ multiplex PCR. The top ten clones hold about 9.9% of a sample with 120,000 or so clones, 65% to 75% of them seen once. Per germline, CDR1 SGHTA and CDR2 FQGNSA. The CDR3 runs to 13 residues. The V gene lost 5 bases and the J gene lost 0 bases, with 7 bases spanning the gap. This receptor was obtained from a woman in her 50s in good health and CMV-seropositive. The genes are TRBV7-2 and TRBJ1-2; D unclear. Sequenced sample: PBMCs. CDR3: CASSLDTNYGYTF. CDR3 bases: TGTGCCAGCAGCCTCGACACTAACTATGGCTACACCTTC. Looking up the rest from reference TRBV7-2 and TRBJ1-2 gives the full variable domain: GAGVSQSPSNKVTEKGKDVELRCDPISGHTALYWYRQSLGQGLEFLIYFQGNSAPDKSGLPSDRFSAERTGGSVSTLTIQRTQQEDSAVYLCASSLDTNYGYTFGSGTRLTVV.